A selection of T cell receptor beta chains follows, all from one sample in a study of blood T cell repertoires in COVID-19. The protocol was immunoSEQ multiplex PCR, while the TCRdb copy is restricted to in-frame clones and leaves out a portion. The data hold about 440,000 clones, with approximately 88% observed a single time. The sequenced sample consisted of peripheral blood. These receptors were collected from a woman between 50 and 59 years old with COVID-19, enrolled during active disease. Both conserved end residues are part of each CDR3. The D gene is left open where the match is weak. Not all rows give a size; the values are once, few, many and, for expanded clones, a class.

D gene: TRBD2; V gene: TRBV7-8; CDR3 length: 17; clone size: -; J gene: TRBJ2-5; CDR3 DNA: TGTGCCAGCAGCTTAGTGGGGGGACTAGCGGGGCAAGAGACCCAGTACTTC; CDR3 protein: CASSLVGGLAGQETQYF
D gene: TRBD2; V gene: TRBV27; CDR3 length: 16; clone size: once; J gene: TRBJ2-2; CDR3 DNA: TGTGCCAGCAGTTTATTAGCGGGGCTGAACACCGGGGAGCTGTTTTTT; CDR3 protein: CASSLLAGLNTGELFF
D gene: -; V gene: TRBV19; CDR3 length: 14; clone size: -; J gene: TRBJ1-1; CDR3 DNA: TGTGCCAGTAGTATAGTAGGAGGGAACACTGAAGCTTTCTTT; CDR3 protein: CASSIVGGNTEAFF
D gene: TRBD1; V gene: TRBV12-5; CDR3 length: 17; clone size: -; J gene: TRBJ2-1; CDR3 DNA: TGTGCTAGTGGTTTGCCCAGAAATTGGACAGGGGACAATGAGCAGTTCTTC; CDR3 protein: CASGLPRNWTGDNEQFF
D gene: -; V gene: TRBV29-1; CDR3 length: 13; clone size: -; J gene: TRBJ2-3; CDR3 DNA: TGCAGCGTCCCCGACAGATTCACAGATACGCAGTATTTT; CDR3 protein: CSVPDRFTDTQYF
D gene: -; V gene: TRBV5-1; CDR3 length: 18; clone size: -; J gene: TRBJ2-1; CDR3 DNA: TGCGCCAGCAGCCTGGTTGGAGGCACCTTCGGGATGGACAATGAGCAGTTCTTC; CDR3 protein: CASSLVGGTFGMDNEQFF
D gene: TRBD1; V gene: TRBV18; CDR3 length: 14; clone size: -; J gene: TRBJ1-1; CDR3 DNA: TGTGCCAGCTCACCCTCCGACAGGGTACCTGAAGCTTTCTTT; CDR3 protein: CASSPSDRVPEAFF
D gene: TRBD1; V gene: TRBV6-5; CDR3 length: 14; clone size: -; J gene: TRBJ2-7; CDR3 DNA: TGTGCCAGCAGCGACAGGGGAATTACCTACGAGCAGTACTTC; CDR3 protein: CASSDRGITYEQYF
D gene: -; V gene: TRBV4-1; CDR3 length: 13; clone size: -; J gene: TRBJ1-1; CDR3 DNA: TGCGCCAGCAGCCAAGTCCAGGGTTTTGAAGCTTTCTTT; CDR3 protein: CASSQVQGFEAFF
D gene: -; V gene: TRBV10-1; CDR3 length: 13; clone size: -; J gene: TRBJ1-2; CDR3 DNA: TGCGCCAGCAGTGAGTCAGGGACTTATGGCTACACCTTC; CDR3 protein: CASSESGTYGYTF
D gene: -; V gene: TRBV11-2; CDR3 length: 14; clone size: once; J gene: TRBJ1-5; CDR3 DNA: TGTGCCAGCAGTTTCCTGCCCGTCAGTCAGCCCCAGCATTTT; CDR3 protein: CASSFLPVSQPQHF
D gene: -; V gene: TRBV30; CDR3 length: 14; clone size: -; J gene: TRBJ1-2; CDR3 DNA: TGTGCCTGGAGTGTTCCCGGGAGAGGCTATGGCTACACCTTC; CDR3 protein: CAWSVPGRGYGYTF
D gene: TRBD2; V gene: TRBV4-2; CDR3 length: 15; clone size: -; J gene: TRBJ2-1; CDR3 DNA: TGTGCCAGCAGCCAAGTACCAGCGGGGGGGGATGAGCAGTTCTTC; CDR3 protein: CASSQVPAGGDEQFF
D gene: TRBD1; V gene: TRBV27; CDR3 length: 14; clone size: -; J gene: TRBJ1-1; CDR3 DNA: TGTGCCAGCAGTGGGACAGCATTAAACACTGAAGCTTTCTTT; CDR3 protein: CASSGTALNTEAFF
D gene: -; V gene: TRBV2; CDR3 length: 14; clone size: -; J gene: TRBJ2-7; CDR3 DNA: TGTGCCAGCGCCTCCGGACGAGCGGCCTACGAGCAGTACTTC; CDR3 protein: CASASGRAAYEQYF
D gene: TRBD1; V gene: TRBV7-7; CDR3 length: 16; clone size: -; J gene: TRBJ2-3; CDR3 DNA: TGTGCCAGCAGCCCCATCAGAGGGGGCAGCACAGATACGCAGTATTTT; CDR3 protein: CASSPIRGGSTDTQYF
D gene: -; V gene: TRBV5-1; CDR3 length: 14; clone size: -; J gene: TRBJ1-1; CDR3 DNA: TGCGCCAGCACCGCGGGCCGTTTGGACACTGAAGCTTTCTTT; CDR3 protein: CASTAGRLDTEAFF
D gene: -; V gene: TRBV5-1; CDR3 length: 15; clone size: -; J gene: TRBJ2-7; CDR3 DNA: TGCGCCAGCGGGCTGACAGGAGCCAGCTCCTACGAGCAGTACTTC; CDR3 protein: CASGLTGASSYEQYF
D gene: -; V gene: TRBV9; CDR3 length: 15; clone size: -; J gene: TRBJ1-1; CDR3 DNA: TGTGCCAGCAGCGTAGATGAAGCTTCGAACACTGAAGCTTTCTTT; CDR3 protein: CASSVDEASNTEAFF
D gene: TRBD1; V gene: TRBV9; CDR3 length: 16; clone size: -; J gene: TRBJ1-2; CDR3 DNA: TGTGCCAGCAGCGTAGATCGAAGGGGACAGACCTATGGCTACACCTTC; CDR3 protein: CASSVDRRGQTYGYTF
D gene: TRBD1; V gene: TRBV11-1; CDR3 length: 14; clone size: -; J gene: TRBJ2-2; CDR3 DNA: TGTGCCAGCAGCCATGACAGGGCCGCCGGGGAGCTGTTTTTT; CDR3 protein: CASSHDRAAGELFF
D gene: TRBD1; V gene: TRBV29-1; CDR3 length: 13; clone size: few; J gene: TRBJ1-1; CDR3 DNA: TGCAGCGTACCCGGACAGGGAAGAGCGGAAGCTTTCTTT; CDR3 protein: CSVPGQGRAEAFF
D gene: TRBD1; V gene: TRBV19; CDR3 length: 15; clone size: -; J gene: TRBJ1-2; CDR3 DNA: TGTGCCAGTAGTGTCACCGGGACAGGGACGTTTGGCTACACCTTC; CDR3 protein: CASSVTGTGTFGYTF